This T cell receptor (beta chain) was recovered during a study of blood T cell repertoires in COVID-19. Study background: There were acute and convalescent COVID-19 samples, and they came from the United States, Italy and Spain.

The V end lost 5 bases, the J end lost 0 bases, and 11 bases lay between the germline ends. Germline CDR1 SGHAT, CDR2 FQNNGV. The CDR3 sequence is 15 residues long. This clone was picked up a small number of times. Under the authors' procedure: Reference gene primer amplification yielded estimated nucleated cell counts. The data were produced by immunoSEQ multiplex PCR, yet TCRdb's version contains in-frame clones alone and is incomplete. The D gene and trimming were derived from the DNA, and the V and J assignments and clone size from that table. The sample holds 110,000 to 150,000 clones, more than 75% seen once. Each participant's cohort was designated according to participant-reported clinical history. For recovered donors of Cohort 3, there were two negative PCRs, clearance, or symptom resolution.

This chain joins TRBV11-2 and TRBJ2-1, with D tentatively TRBD2 (6 bases). What was sequenced was PBMCs or T cells enriched from blood (not recorded which). This clonotype was obtained from a man aged 55-75 years who had recovered from COVID-19. The CDR3 reads CASSQSTSSYNEQFF. Written as DNA, the CDR3 is TGTGCCAGCAGCCAATCGACTAGCTCCTACAATGAGCAGTTCTTC.